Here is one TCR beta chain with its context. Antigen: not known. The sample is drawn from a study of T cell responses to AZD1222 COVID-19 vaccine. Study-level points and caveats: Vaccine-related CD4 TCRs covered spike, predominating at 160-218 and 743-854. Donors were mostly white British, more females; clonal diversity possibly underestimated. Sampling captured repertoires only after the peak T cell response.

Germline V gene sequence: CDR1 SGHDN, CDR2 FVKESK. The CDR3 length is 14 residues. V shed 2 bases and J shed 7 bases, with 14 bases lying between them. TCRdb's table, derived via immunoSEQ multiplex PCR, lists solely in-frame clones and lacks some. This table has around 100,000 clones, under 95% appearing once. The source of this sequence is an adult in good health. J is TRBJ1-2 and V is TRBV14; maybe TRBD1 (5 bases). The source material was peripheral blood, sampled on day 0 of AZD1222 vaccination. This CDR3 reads CASSQYEGAGGYTF. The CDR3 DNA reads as TGTGCCAGCAGCCAATATGAAGGGGCCGGTGGCTACACCTTC.